This TCR beta chain was captured by sequencing in a study of blood T cell repertoires in COVID-19. Turning to the study itself: COVID-19 samples collected from the United States, Italy and Spain covered acute and convalescent phases.

Profiled with immunoSEQ multiplex PCR; TCRdb holds only in-frame clones, not every one. The repertoire consists of 65,000 to 90,000 clones, with roughly 85% occurring once and the leading ten covering around a quarter. Germline CDR1 is MDHEN and CDR2 is SYDVKM. Trimming pared 3 bases from V and 3 bases from J, leaving 8 bases between. The CDR3 length is 14 residues. The clonotype was recovered from a man aged 60-69 years with active or convalescent COVID-19. The sequenced sample was peripheral blood. J is TRBJ2-2 and V is TRBV28; D is possibly TRBD2 (6 bases). The CDR3 reads CASSLGGYTGELFF. Written as DNA, the CDR3 is TGTGCCAGCAGTTTGGGGGGATACACCGGGGAGCTGTTTTTT.